The entry that follows covers one T cell receptor (beta chain) sequence. This CDR3 is built from 13 residues. Germline assignment: CDR1 SGHDT and CDR2 YYEEEE. The data are from a study of T cells expressing NK-cell markers. TCRdb reanalyzed the 5' RACE reads and collapses them to one entry per CDR3 protein, without DNA. The repertoire table contains about 460,000 distinct CDR3 sequences. The sample taken for sequencing was blood T cells: a sorted CD56 or NKG2C T cell subset, CD4+ or CD8+ T cells, or bulk PBMC T cells (not recorded which). The chain is built from TRBV5-6 and TRBJ2-5. The sequence was obtained from a woman in her 50s in good health. The CDR3 region is CASSLVSEETQYF.